This TCR beta chain was sequenced for a study of CD8 T cells in Susac syndrome. Study-wide background: Susac syndrome patients were untreated, on corticosteroids with some adding intravenous immunoglobulin, or on intravenous immunoglobulin only. Study-level findings and limits: The CD4+ T cell repertoires of Susac syndrome were found to show no clonal expansion.

The CDR3 runs to 14 residues. Trimming cost V 4 bases and J 2 bases; bases outside gene matches: 5. Germline CDR1 and CDR2: SQVTM and ANQGSEA. This clonotype appeared a single time. As yet, its antigen is unknown. cDNA came from approximately 0.5 to 1 ug RNA primed by random hexamers. The immunoSEQ assay covered 54 Vbeta and 13 Jbeta segments for CDR3. TCRdb passed the immunoSEQ multiplex PCR reads through MiXCR, listing each CDR3 protein once. The repertoire holds a few hundred thousand distinct CDR3 sequences, approximately 94% seen once, with under 0.2% in the top ten. The genes are TRBV29-1 and TRBJ2-7; the match to TRBD1 covers 10 bases. This sequence was found in a human donor with Susac syndrome. Sequencing input: CD4+ T cells from PBMCs. Written as DNA, the CDR3 is TGCAGCGTTGCCGGGACAGGGGCCACCTACGAGCAGTACTTC. Residues: CSVAGTGATYEQYF.